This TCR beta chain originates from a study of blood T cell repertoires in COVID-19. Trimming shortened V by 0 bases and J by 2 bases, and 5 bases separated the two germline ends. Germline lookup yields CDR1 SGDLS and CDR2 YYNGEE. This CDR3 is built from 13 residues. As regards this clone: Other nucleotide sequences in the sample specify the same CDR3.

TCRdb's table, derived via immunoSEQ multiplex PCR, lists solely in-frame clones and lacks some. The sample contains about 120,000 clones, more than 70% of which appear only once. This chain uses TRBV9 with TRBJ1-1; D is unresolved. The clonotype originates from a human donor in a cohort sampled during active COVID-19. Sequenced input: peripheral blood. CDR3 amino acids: CASSVDSNTEAFF. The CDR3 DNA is TGTGCCAGCAGCGTAGACAGCAACACTGAAGCTTTCTTT. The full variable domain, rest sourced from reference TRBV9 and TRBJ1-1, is DSGVTQTPKHLITATGQRVTLRCSPRSGDLSVYWYQQSLDQGLQFLIQYYNGEERAKGNILERFSAQQFPDLHSELNLSSLELGDSALYFCASSVDSNTEAFFGQGTRLTVV.